This T cell receptor (beta chain) came from a study of blood T cell repertoires in COVID-19. Study-level information: Researchers got acute and convalescent COVID-19 samples from the United States, Italy and Spain. The cDNA or gDNA used as material had been derived from T cells, B-cell-depleted T cells, or PBMCs.

The sample holds one count of this clone. Original processing notes: Reference gene primer amplification gave estimated nucleated cell counts. The data were produced by immunoSEQ multiplex PCR, yet TCRdb's version contains in-frame clones alone and is incomplete. Clone size and V and J calls were adopted from that table, with D and trimming inferred from the DNA. The data hold around 68,000 clones, with 88% observed a single time. This CDR3 is 13 amino acids long. CDR1 and CDR2 from the germline V gene are KGHSY and FQNENV. V shed 4 bases and J shed 3 bases, with 9 bases lying between them. Sequencing input: peripheral blood. The genes are TRBV16 and TRBJ1-1; D is ambiguous. The source of this sequence is a human donor in a cohort sampled during active COVID-19. CDR3 nucleotide sequence: TGTGCCAGCAGCCCCCAGAGGGACACTGAAGCTTTCTTT. Residues: CASSPQRDTEAFF.